This T cell receptor (beta chain) was sequenced for a study of control samples from healthy donors and cancer patients. The protocol was immunoSEQ multiplex PCR, while the TCRdb copy is restricted to in-frame clones and leaves out a portion. Here the sample spans some 110,000 clones, roughly four fifths being singletons. Regarding this clone: The identical CDR3 is also encoded by other nucleotide sequences in the sample.

CDR3 length: 15 amino acids. V was pared by 1 base and J by 1 base, with 11 bases between. Germline CDR1 and CDR2: SGHDT and YYEEEE. The sequencing sample was made of blood. The receptor was isolated from a woman between 45 and 65 years old in good health. The V and J genes are TRBV5-6 and TRBJ1-1, with D maybe TRBD1 (5 bases). The CDR3 DNA follows: TGTGCCAGCAGCTTGATTAGCGGGGGGAACACTGAAGCTTTCTTT. Protein sequence: CASSLISGGNTEAFF.